The present T cell receptor beta chain was sequenced within a study of blood T cells in healthy people across ages. The CDR3 is made up of 15 amino acids. Germline V gene data show CDR1 as SEHNR and CDR2 as FQNEAQ (reference sequence). V lost 5 bases to trimming and J lost 3 bases; unmatched junction nucleotides: 7. It was with a sample-barcoded 5' primer and a J-beta primer mix that a second PCR of roughly 7 to 11 cycles was run. Every molecule of cDNA carried a tag from a template-switch adaptor with 12 random nucleotides. TCRdb reprocessed the 5' RACE reads via MiXCR and lists one record per CDR3 protein. The sample consists of some 1.7 million distinct CDR3 sequences, about 30% of them appearing once. Study-wide findings and caveats: PBMCs went unsorted, and a conclusive naive versus antigen-experienced comparison was therefore prevented. Diversity was higher, and naive CD4+ cells more numerous, in long-lived donors than in aged donors.

As to this clonotype: What it binds is unknown.

Approximately 9.2 milliliters was the volume of peripheral blood drawn from each donor. This sequence originates from a woman in her 30s in good health. The rearrangement joins TRBV7-9 to TRBJ2-7; 10 nucleotides agree with TRBD1. The sequenced sample consisted of blood. For the CDR3, the DNA is TGTGCCAGCAGCGGCGGGACAGGGGCCTTCTACGAGCAGTACTTC. This gives the protein CASSGGTGAFYEQYF.